The present TCR beta chain was sequenced within a study of PD-L1 blockade in urothelial cancer. Study-wide background: Per blood sample, T cells had a median of around 150,000. Points from the study as a whole: Better survival was predicted by below-median pretreatment blood TCR clonality.

With respect to this clone: The antigen remains unidentified.

The germline CDR1 and CDR2 sequences are ENHRY and SYGVKD. Trimming took 0 bases from V and 0 from J, leaving 14 bases between them. The CDR3 runs 18 residues. Time point denoted: pretreatment peripheral blood. There were between 1 and 8 samples from each patient, taken pretreatment and on-treatment. The data were produced by immunoSEQ multiplex PCR, yet TCRdb's version contains in-frame clones alone and is incomplete. The table shows 130,000 or so clones, with roughly 84% occurring only once. The material was PBMCs, obtained around atezolizumab (anti-PD-L1) treatment. This chain links TRBV10-3 with TRBJ1-4; TRBD1 is a possible D gene (5 bases). This receptor was taken from a man between 50 and 59 years old with urothelial cancer. The CDR3 protein is CAISESTDTFATNEKLFF. The CDR3, as DNA: TGTGCCATCAGTGAGTCGACGGACACCTTTGCAACTAATGAAAAACTGTTTTTT.